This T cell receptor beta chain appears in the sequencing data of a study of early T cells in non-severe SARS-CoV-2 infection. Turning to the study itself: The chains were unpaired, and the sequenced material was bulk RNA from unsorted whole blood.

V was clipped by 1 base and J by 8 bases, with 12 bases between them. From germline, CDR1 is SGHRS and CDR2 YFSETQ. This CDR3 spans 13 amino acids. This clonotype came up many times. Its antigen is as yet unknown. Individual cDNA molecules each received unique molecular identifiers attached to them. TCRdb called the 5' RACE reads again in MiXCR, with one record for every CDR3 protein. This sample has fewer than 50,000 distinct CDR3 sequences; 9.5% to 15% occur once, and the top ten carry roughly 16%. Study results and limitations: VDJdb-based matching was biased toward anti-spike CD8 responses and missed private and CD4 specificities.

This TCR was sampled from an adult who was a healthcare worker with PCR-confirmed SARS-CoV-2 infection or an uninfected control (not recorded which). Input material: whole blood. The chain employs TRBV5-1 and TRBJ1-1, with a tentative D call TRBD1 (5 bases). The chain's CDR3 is CASSLTGALEAFF. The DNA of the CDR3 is TGCGCCAGCAGCTTGACCGGGGCCCTGGAAGCTTTCTTT.